These 32 T cell receptor beta chains originate from one sample sequenced in a study of blood T cell repertoires in COVID-19 (TCRdb year 2020). The method behind the library was the immunoSEQ multiplex PCR assay. TCRdb provides this immuneACCESS table in a form limited to in-frame rearrangements. Some clones are lacking; in checked studies, under half of them reflect an unresolved V gene, and why the rest are absent is not known. Here the sample has fewer than 400,000 clones; around 87% occur a single time. The ten largest clones capture about 3% of the sample. The sequenced sample was peripheral blood. Receptor source: a human donor in a cohort sampled during active COVID-19.

The J gene is TRBJ2-6, the V gene TRBV7-2; TRBD1 matches 7 bases. The CDR3 totals 18 residues. Germline values: CDR1 SGHTA, CDR2 FQGNSA. The V gene end was trimmed by 1 base and the J gene end by 0 bases; junction bases not matched to a gene: 6. DNA for the CDR3: TGTGCCAGCAGCTTAGGATACAGGGGCCCCTCTGGGGCCAACGTCCTGACTTTC. Encoded protein: CASSLGYRGPSGANVLTF. The full variable domain, completed using reference TRBV7-2 and TRBJ2-6, is GAGVSQSPSNKVTEKGKDVELRCDPISGHTALYWYRQSLGQGLEFLIYFQGNSAPDKSGLPSDRFSAERTGGSVSTLTIQRTQQEDSAVYLCASSLGYRGPSGANVLTFGAGSRLTVL.

The chain recombines TRBV7-2 with TRBJ1-4; D not resolved. Germline lookup yields CDR1 SGHTA and CDR2 FQGNSA. This CDR3 contains 15 residues. Trimming cost V 1 base and J 5 bases, with 11 bases left between them. The CDR3 here is CASSLGTPKNEKLFF. In DNA form, the CDR3 reads TGTGCCAGCAGCTTAGGAACTCCAAAAAATGAAAAACTGTTTTTT.

The V and J genes are TRBV10-3 and TRBJ2-2; 10 nucleotides agree with TRBD2. The CDR3 extends over 18 amino acids. V trimming: 3 bases; J trimming: 1 base; junction bases outside the gene matches: 8. The germline CDR1 and CDR2 sequences are ENHRY and SYGVKD. CDR3 loop: CAISDATTSGKNTGELFF. Written as DNA, the CDR3 is TGTGCCATCAGTGATGCCACTACTAGCGGGAAGAACACCGGGGAGCTGTTTTTT.

This sequence joins TRBV7-9 and TRBJ2-7, with TRBD1 as a possible D gene (5 bases). V was pared by 5 bases and J by 0 bases, with 11 bases between. CDR3 length: 14 amino acids. The germline V gene has CDR1 SEHNR and CDR2 FQNEAQ (reference sequence). Here the CDR3 DNA reads TGTGCCAGCAGCCTAAGACAGTCCTCCTACGAGCAGTACTTC. It yields the protein CASSLRQSSYEQYF.

As for this clone: The sample has other DNA sequences that encode this CDR3 too. The V and J genes are TRBV29-1 and TRBJ1-1; D is perhaps TRBD1 (6 bases). V was cut by 4 bases and J by 1 base, with 7 bases left in between. Germline CDR1 is SQVTM and CDR2 is ANQGSEA. This CDR3 is 12 amino acids long. CDR3 DNA: TGCAGCGTTGGACAGGCGAACACTGAAGCTTTCTTT. Protein: CSVGQANTEAFF.

V and J are TRBV29-1 and TRBJ1-2; TRBD1 agrees at 8 bases. V shed 6 bases and J 4 bases; nucleotides not matched to a gene: 7. Germline V lookup: CDR1 SQVTM, CDR2 ANQGSEA. The CDR3 sequence is 13 residues long. CDR3 residues: CSVADREVYGYTF. The CDR3 coding sequence is TGCAGCGTCGCGGACAGGGAGGTCTATGGCTACACCTTC. Combining the CDR3 with reference TRBV29-1 and TRBJ1-2 gives the whole variable domain SAVISQKPSRDICQRGTSLTIQCQVDSQVTMMFWYRQQPGQSLTLIATANQGSEATYESGFVIDKFPISRPNLTFSTLTVSNMSPEDSSIYLCSVADREVYGYTFGSGTRLTVV.

The V gene is TRBV3-1 (or the pseudogene TRBV3-2), the J gene TRBJ2-6, with 9 bases matching TRBD2. Germline CDR1 and CDR2: LGHDT and YNNKEL (reference sequence). The CDR3 contains 18 residues. V lost 10 bases, J lost 0 bases, and 13 bases stayed unmatched. Here the CDR3 reads CANPSGVTFSSGANVLTF. The DNA for the CDR3 is TGTGCCAACCCTAGCGGGGTTACTTTCAGCTCTGGGGCCAACGTCCTGACTTTC.

V and J are TRBV9 and TRBJ2-4, with D perhaps matching TRBD2 (7 bases). The germline V and J ends were trimmed by 4 bases and 8 bases, with 16 bases remaining between them. CDR3 length equals 14 residues. Germline V gene data show CDR1 as SGDLS and CDR2 as YYNGEE. CDR3 protein: CASSPGGQGDIQYF. The CDR3 region has the DNA TGTGCCAGCAGCCCCGGGGGGCAAGGGGACATTCAGTACTTC.

This chain links TRBV6-5 with TRBJ1-1; TRBD1 matches 8 bases. CDR3 size: 15 residues. Germline loops: CDR1 MNHEY, CDR2 SVGAGI. V gave up 8 bases and J gave up 0 bases; unmatched junction bases: 8. CDR3 in DNA: TGTGCCAGCGGACAGGGCTTTATCATGAACACTGAAGCTTTCTTT. It specifies CASGQGFIMNTEAFF.

The rearrangement uses TRBV7-3 and TRBJ2-1; 9 bases align to TRBD2. V was clipped by 5 bases and J by 3 bases; unmatched bases: 5. The germline CDR1 and CDR2 sequences are SGHTA and FQGTGA. This CDR3 contains 15 residues. The CDR3 loop is CASSGSGGIYNEQFF. The DNA of the CDR3 is TGTGCCAGCAGCGGTAGCGGGGGCATCTACAATGAGCAGTTCTTC.

The chain has TRBV3-1 (or the pseudogene TRBV3-2) and TRBJ2-6, with D perhaps matching TRBD2 (5 bases). V dropped 0 bases and J dropped 6 bases, with 12 bases sitting between them. The CDR3 extends over 16 amino acids. The germline gives CDR1 LGHDT, CDR2 YNNKEL (reference sequence). As DNA, the CDR3 is TGTGCCAGCAGCCAAGACCGGACTCAGGCGGCCAACGTCCTGACTTTC. Protein: CASSQDRTQAANVLTF.

The chain employs TRBV15 and TRBJ2-3, with 8 bases lining up with TRBD1. Germline values: CDR1 LNHNV, CDR2 YYDKDF (reference sequence). This CDR3 has 17 residues. V was clipped by 1 base and J by 4 bases; unmatched bases: 10. CDR3 sequence reads: CATSRVQGQGRADTQYF. CDR3 nucleotide sequence: TGTGCCACCAGCAGAGTTCAAGGACAGGGTCGAGCAGATACGCAGTATTTT. Full variable domain (outside the CDR3, taken from reference TRBV15 and TRBJ2-3): DAMVIQNPRYQVTQFGKPVTLSCSQTLNHNVMYWYQQKSSQAPKLLFHYYDKDFNNEADTPDNFQSRRPNTSFCFLDIRSPGLGDTAMYLCATSRVQGQGRADTQYFGPGTRLTVL.

The chain couples TRBV5-1 to TRBJ2-5; 7 positions agree with TRBD2. This CDR3 is built from 15 residues. After removal of 2 bases from V and 1 base from J, the junction contained 5 bases not matched to a gene. Germline V gene data show CDR1 as SGHRS and CDR2 as YFSETQ. CDR3 DNA sequence: TGCGCCAGCAGCTTTGTGCTAGCGGCCCAAGAGACCCAGTACTTC. It encodes CASSFVLAAQETQYF.

This clone was detected once. The CDR3 is CASSPGGGVNEQFF. CDR3 sequence (DNA): TGTGCCAGCAGTCCGGGCGGGGGGGTTAATGAGCAGTTCTTC. This rearrangement joins TRBV6-5 to TRBJ2-1, with 9 bases identical to TRBD2. In germline, CDR1 is MNHEY, CDR2 SVGAGI. V dropped 5 bases and J dropped 7; count of bases not matched to a gene: 6. The CDR3 length is 14 residues.

The chain combines TRBV7-2 with TRBJ2-1; tentative D call: TRBD2 (5 bases). Per germline, CDR1 SGHTA and CDR2 FQGNSA. This CDR3 region has 18 residues. The V end lost 5 bases, the J end lost 9 bases, and 29 bases lay between the germline ends. The CDR3 spells CASSQEYLELDFGIEQFF. CDR3 sequence (DNA): TGTGCCAGCAGCCAAGAGTATTTAGAACTAGATTTCGGTATTGAGCAGTTCTTC.

As concerns this clone: Other nucleotide sequences in the sample specify the same CDR3. This rearrangement joins TRBV20-1 to TRBJ2-7, with D perhaps matching TRBD1 (6 bases). Per germline, CDR1 DFQATT and CDR2 SNEGSKA (reference sequence). Between the trimmed V and J ends, which lost 6 bases and 4 bases, there was a span of 10 bases. This CDR3 is built from 11 residues. CDR3 region: CSARTAYEQYF. In DNA form, the CDR3 reads TGCAGTGCGCGGACAGCTTACGAGCAGTACTTC.

This clone was found a few times. This chain links TRBV5-6 with TRBJ2-1; 9 bases align to TRBD2. V lost 4 bases, J lost 8 bases, and 13 bases stayed unmatched. Germline V gene lookup returns CDR1 SGHDT and CDR2 YYEEEE. The CDR3 totals 16 residues. The CDR3, as DNA: TGTGCCAGCAGCACCGTAGCGGGAGTTAGTGAGGATGAGCAGTTCTTC. Translation: CASSTVAGVSEDEQFF.

The rearrangement uses TRBV6-5 and TRBJ2-1, with D hard to call. Per the germline V gene, CDR1 is MNHEY and CDR2 is SVGAGI. V was shortened by 5 bases and J by 2 bases, with 13 bases between the two germline ends. The CDR3 is 15 residues long. As DNA, the CDR3 is TGTGCCAGCAGTCCACAGAATACAGCCTACAATGAGCAGTTCTTC. It yields the protein CASSPQNTAYNEQFF.

The chain has TRBV18 and TRBJ2-2; TRBD1 matches 7 bases. Germline V gives CDR1 KGHSH, CDR2 LQKENI. The CDR3 extends over 16 amino acids. V shed 4 bases and J 4 bases; nucleotides not matched to a gene: 9. The DNA of the CDR3 is TGTGCCAGCTCACACTCGACAGGGACGGGCACCGGGGAGCTGTTTTTT. Translation gives CASSHSTGTGTGELFF.

This sequence joins TRBV6-5 and TRBJ2-3; D gene uncertain. V was trimmed by 5 bases and J by 0 bases, leaving 9 bases between them. The CDR3 extends over 14 amino acids. CDR1 and CDR2 (germline): MNHEY, SVGAGI. The DNA for the CDR3 is TGTGCCAGCAGTCTGAGAAGAAGCACAGATACGCAGTATTTT. Translating it yields CASSLRRSTDTQYF.

The chain combines TRBV28 with TRBJ2-1, with D possibly matching TRBD1 (6 bases). CDR1 and CDR2 from the germline V gene are MDHEN and SYDVKM. The CDR3 has 14 amino acids. V was shortened by 6 bases and J by 4 bases, with 13 bases between the two germline ends. The CDR3 reads CASRNLQGYNEQFF. The CDR3 region has the DNA TGTGCCAGCAGAAACCTACAGGGATACAATGAGCAGTTCTTC.

V gene TRBV18 combines with J gene TRBJ2-7; 9 bases line up with TRBD1. J was trimmed by 1 base and V by 2 bases; bases with no gene match: 3. CDR3 length equals 15 residues. Germline loops: CDR1 KGHSH, CDR2 LQKENI. This chain's CDR3 is CASSPTGTGSYEQYF. In nucleotides, the CDR3 is TGTGCCAGCTCACCAACCGGGACAGGGTCCTACGAGCAGTACTTC.

V gene TRBV6-1 combines with J gene TRBJ1-5, with D perhaps matching TRBD1 (5 bases). Germline assignment: CDR1 MNHNS and CDR2 SASEGT. Trimming stripped 7 bases from V and 4 bases from J, with 11 bases between. The CDR3 runs to 13 residues. CDR3 loop: CASNNNRNQPQHF. The CDR3 region has the DNA TGTGCCAGCAATAACAACAGGAATCAGCCCCAGCATTTT.

The chain links TRBV6-5 to TRBJ2-3; unclear D gene. The germline CDR1 and CDR2 sequences are MNHEY and SVGAGI. The V end was cut by 6 bases, the J end by 4 bases, with 11 bases between. The CDR3 sequence is 13 residues long. The CDR3 reads CASRVSRSDTQYF. The CDR3, as DNA: TGTGCCAGCAGGGTCTCGCGGTCAGATACGCAGTATTTT.

The J gene is TRBJ2-7, the V gene TRBV19; D might be TRBD1 (5 bases). In germline, CDR1 is LNHDA, CDR2 SQIVND (reference sequence). V lost 5 bases, J lost 3 bases, and 14 bases lay in between. CDR3 length: 14 residues. CDR3 sequence: CASSPAAQDYEQYF. Written as DNA, the CDR3 is TGTGCCAGTAGTCCGGCAGCACAGGACTACGAGCAGTACTTC.

This clone was observed once. The chain links TRBV5-1 to TRBJ1-5, with D possibly TRBD1 on 6 matching bases. The CDR3 has 14 amino acids. Trimming left V 2 bases short and J 4 bases short, with 10 bases between. Germline loops: CDR1 SGHRS, CDR2 YFSETQ. The chain's CDR3 is CASSFLGGNQPQHF. The DNA for the CDR3 is TGCGCCAGCAGCTTCTTAGGGGGAAATCAGCCCCAGCATTTT. The variable domain in full, completed from reference TRBV5-1 and TRBJ1-5, reads KAGVTQTPRYLIKTRGQQVTLSCSPISGHRSVSWYQQTPGQGLQFLFEYFSETQRNKGNFPGRFSGRQFSNSRSEMNVSTLELGDSALYLCASSFLGGNQPQHFGDGTRLSIL.

The chain couples TRBV27 to TRBJ2-3; D remains ambiguous. Per the germline V gene, CDR1 is MNHEY and CDR2 is SMNVEV (reference sequence). This CDR3 spans 15 amino acids. V shed 2 bases and J shed 2 bases, with 11 bases lying between them. The CDR3 sequence: CASSLVRHDTDTQYF. The CDR3 DNA follows: TGTGCCAGCAGTTTAGTCCGACACGACACAGATACGCAGTATTTT.

The chain recombines TRBV5-4 with TRBJ2-7; the match to TRBD1 covers 10 bases. The CDR3 spans 16 residues. CDR1 SGHNT and CDR2 YYREEE come from the germline V gene (reference sequence). With V trimmed by 0 bases and J by 6 bases, 9 bases remained unmatched. The CDR3 loop is CASSLGGFGTGVEQYF. The DNA for the CDR3 is TGTGCCAGCAGCTTGGGAGGGTTTGGGACAGGGGTCGAGCAGTACTTC.

The chain joins TRBV18 to TRBJ1-4, with D hard to call. The CDR3 has 16 amino acids. Germline V gene sequence: CDR1 KGHSH, CDR2 LQKENI. Deletions cut 3 bases from V and 8 bases from J, with 19 bases between. In DNA, the CDR3 is TGTGCCAGCTCACCCCCCGAGGGCTTATCGGGAGAAAAACTGTTTTTT. It specifies CASSPPEGLSGEKLFF.

The chain has TRBV6-6 and TRBJ1-5, with D possibly being TRBD1 (6 bases). CDR3 length: 13 amino acids. Germline-derived CDR1 and CDR2 are MNHNY and SVGAGI (reference sequence). The V gene lost 5 bases and the J gene lost 5 bases, with 10 bases spanning the gap. The CDR3 region has the DNA TGTGCCAGCAGTCTCAACAGGGATCAGCCCCAGCATTTT. As protein: CASSLNRDQPQHF.

The count of this clone is one. V usage is TRBV4-1 and J usage is TRBJ1-6; no firm D call. Trimming took 1 base from V and 7 from J, leaving 20 bases between them. This CDR3 region has 18 residues. Looked up from germline, CDR1 is MGHRA and CDR2 is YSYEKL. The CDR3 loop reads CASSQVVGGRTGNSPLHF. The CDR3 region has the DNA TGCGCCAGCAGCCAAGTGGTCGGTGGACGGACGGGAAATTCACCCCTCCACTTT.

The gene calls are TRBV5-5 and TRBJ2-7; D might be TRBD1 (6 bases). Trimming removed 0 bases from V and 6 bases from J, with 19 bases in between. The CDR3 runs 16 residues. Per the germline V gene, CDR1 is SGHKS and CDR2 is YYEKEE (reference sequence). CDR3 sequence: CASSLVTNLGALEQYF. In nucleotides, the CDR3 is TGTGCCAGCAGCTTGGTCACTAACCTGGGGGCACTCGAGCAGTACTTC.